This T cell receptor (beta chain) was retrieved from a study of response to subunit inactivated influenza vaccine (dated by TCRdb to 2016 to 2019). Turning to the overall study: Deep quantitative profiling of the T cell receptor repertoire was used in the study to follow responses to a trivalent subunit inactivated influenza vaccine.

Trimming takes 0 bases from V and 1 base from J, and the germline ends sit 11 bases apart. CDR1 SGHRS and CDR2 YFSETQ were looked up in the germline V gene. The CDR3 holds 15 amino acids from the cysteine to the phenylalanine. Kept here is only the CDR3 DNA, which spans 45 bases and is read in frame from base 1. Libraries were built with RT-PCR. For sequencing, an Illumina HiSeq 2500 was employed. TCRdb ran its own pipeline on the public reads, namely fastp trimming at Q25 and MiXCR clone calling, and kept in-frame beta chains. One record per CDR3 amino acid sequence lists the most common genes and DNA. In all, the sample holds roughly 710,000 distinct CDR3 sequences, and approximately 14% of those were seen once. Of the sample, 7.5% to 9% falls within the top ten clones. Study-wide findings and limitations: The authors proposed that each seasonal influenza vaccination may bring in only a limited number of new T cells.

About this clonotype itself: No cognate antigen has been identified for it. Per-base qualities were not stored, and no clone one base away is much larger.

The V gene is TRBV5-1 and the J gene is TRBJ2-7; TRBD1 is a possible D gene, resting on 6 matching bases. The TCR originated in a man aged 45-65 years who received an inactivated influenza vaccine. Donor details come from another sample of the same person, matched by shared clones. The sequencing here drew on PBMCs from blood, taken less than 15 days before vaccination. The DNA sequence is TGCGCCAGCAGCTTGGTGGACAGTTCTTCCTACGAGCAGTACTTC. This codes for CASSLVDSSSYEQYF.